Listed below are T cell receptor beta chains from one sample, sequenced in a study of T cell changes during pregnancy in multiple sclerosis. Profiling relied on immunoSEQ multiplex PCR, and the TCRdb table lists in-frame clones only, not all of them. The sample has around 44,000 clones, about 92% seen once. Material: peripheral blood. The receptor source for this set is a female donor with multiple sclerosis, enrolled in a pregnancy study. The CDR3 runs from the conserved cysteine through the conserved F or W. The D gene is left open where the match is weak. Clone size is shown for a subset of rows, as once, few, many or a class of expanded clone.

>TRBV7-9|NA|NA|TRBJ1-4
CASSLPQGNEKLFF
TGTGCCAGCAGCTTACCGCAGGGAAATGAAAAACTGTTTTTT
>TRBV19|once|TRBD2|TRBJ2-1
CASRTGGRSSYNEQFF
TGTGCCAGTAGAACGGGAGGACGTAGCTCCTACAATGAGCAGTTCTTC
>TRBV2|NA|TRBD1|TRBJ2-1
CASSGTGQGQRFF
TGTGCCAGCAGTGGGACGGGACAGGGCCAACGGTTCTTC
>TRBV30|NA|TRBD1|TRBJ2-3
CAWSRGQELSPQNTDTQYF
TGTGCCTGGAGCCGAGGACAGGAATTATCCCCCCAGAACACAGATACGCAGTATTTT
>TRBV18|NA|TRBD1|TRBJ1-2
CASSPLWDRVGYGYTF
TGTGCCAGCTCACCACTCTGGGACAGGGTAGGCTATGGCTACACCTTC
>TRBV2|NA|NA|TRBJ2-5
CASSVSGLETQYF
TGTGCCAGCAGTGTATCCGGGCTAGAGACCCAGTACTTC
>TRBV10-1|NA|TRBD2|TRBJ2-1
CASSERGRGYNEQFF
TGCGCCAGCAGTGAACGCGGGAGAGGTTACAATGAGCAGTTCTTC
>TRBV5-4|NA|TRBD1|TRBJ1-2
CASSPRGGNYGYTF
TGTGCCAGCAGCCCCAGGGGGGGGAACTATGGCTACACCTTC
>TRBV7-9|NA|NA|TRBJ1-2
CASSWQASNYGYTF
TGTGCCAGCAGCTGGCAGGCCTCTAACTATGGCTACACCTTC
>TRBV11-3|NA|TRBD1|TRBJ2-7
CASSNTGGYEQYF
TGTGCCAGCAGCAATACAGGGGGCTACGAGCAGTACTTC
>TRBV29-1|NA|TRBD1|TRBJ2-1
CSVGAGGSEQFF
TGCAGCGTTGGGGCAGGGGGCAGTGAGCAGTTCTTC
>TRBV4-3|NA|NA|TRBJ2-5
CASSQNEGGGGETQYF
TGCGCCAGCAGCCAAAACGAGGGGGGAGGAGGAGAGACCCAGTACTTC
>TRBV5-4|NA|TRBD2|TRBJ2-7
CASSLVVVAGVREQYF
TGTGCCAGCAGCTTGGTTGTGGTAGCGGGAGTGAGGGAGCAGTACTTC
>TRBV5-5|once|NA|TRBJ1-5
CASSLGSWPYSNQPQHF
TGTGCCAGCAGCTTGGGTTCATGGCCTTATAGCAATCAGCCCCAGCATTTT
>TRBV5-4|NA|NA|TRBJ2-1
CASSGGLVPNEQFF
TGTGCCAGCAGCGGGGGTCTAGTGCCTAATGAGCAGTTCTTC
>TRBV5-1|NA|NA|TRBJ2-3
CASSQAPDTQYF
TGCGCCAGCAGCCAGGCGCCAGATACGCAGTATTTT
>TRBV6-4|NA|NA|TRBJ1-1
CASSDSGSEAFF
TGTGCCAGCAGTGACTCGGGCAGTGAAGCTTTCTTT
>TRBV2|NA|TRBD2|TRBJ2-1
CASTLQGSGSGEQFF
TGTGCCAGCACCCTTCAAGGTAGCGGGAGTGGTGAGCAGTTCTTC
>TRBV6-1|NA|TRBD2|TRBJ2-1
CASSEAKLAGGSYNEQFF
TGTGCCAGCAGTGAAGCAAAGCTAGCGGGAGGCTCCTACAATGAGCAGTTCTTC
>TRBV5-1|NA|NA|TRBJ1-4
CASSLGVTGTNEKLFF
TGCGCCAGCAGCTTGGGAGTCACAGGGACAAATGAAAAACTGTTTTTT
>TRBV28|NA|TRBD1|TRBJ1-1
CASSYRRGGAGTEAFF
TGTGCCAGCAGTTACAGAAGAGGGGGCGCCGGAACTGAAGCTTTCTTT
>TRBV27|NA|NA|TRBJ2-2
CASSLSGNTGELFF
TGTGCCAGCAGTTTATCCGGGAACACCGGGGAGCTGTTTTTT
>TRBV5-5|NA|NA|TRBJ1-2
CASSNRALDGYTF
TGTGCCAGCAGTAACAGGGCCCTCGATGGCTACACCTTC
>TRBV5-6|NA|NA|TRBJ1-4
CASSLVTTNEKLFF
TGTGCCAGCAGCTTGGTGACAACTAATGAAAAACTGTTTTTT
>TRBV28|NA|NA|TRBJ1-4
CASSPFGGANEKLFF
TGTGCCAGCAGTCCGTTTGGGGGGGCTAATGAAAAACTGTTTTTT
>TRBV7-2|NA|TRBD1|TRBJ2-7
CASSLNAGTGAYEQYF
TGTGCCAGCAGCTTAAATGCCGGGACAGGAGCCTACGAGCAGTACTTC
>TRBV7-9|NA|NA|TRBJ2-7
CASSLSGRGNEQYF
TGTGCCAGCAGCTTAAGCGGCCGGGGGAACGAGCAGTACTTC
>TRBV29-1|NA|TRBD1|TRBJ2-1
CSVGDSFNEQFF
TGCAGCGTTGGGGACAGTTTCAATGAGCAGTTCTTC
>TRBV5-5|NA|TRBD2|TRBJ2-3
CASSRPLAGEEGTQYF
TGTGCCAGCAGCCGACCTCTAGCGGGAGAAGAGGGTACGCAGTATTTT
>TRBV28|NA|NA|TRBJ2-3
CASSSGATDTQYF
TGTGCCAGCAGTTCAGGGGCGACAGATACGCAGTATTTT
>TRBV5-6|NA|NA|TRBJ2-6
CASMYTGRSSGANVLTF
TGTGCCAGCATGTATACGGGACGTAGCTCTGGGGCCAACGTCCTGACTTTC
>TRBV7-9|NA|NA|TRBJ2-5
CASSLNSAQETQYF
TGTGCCAGCAGCTTAAATTCGGCGCAAGAGACCCAGTACTTC
>TRBV5-1|NA|NA|TRBJ1-1
CASSLAGNTEAFF
TGCGCCAGCAGCTTAGCCGGGAACACTGAAGCTTTCTTT
>TRBV2|NA|NA|TRBJ2-2
CASSDFSPGELFF
TGTGCCAGCAGTGATTTCTCCCCCGGGGAGCTGTTTTTT
>TRBV4-2|NA|NA|TRBJ2-7
CASSHAKTSSYEQYF
TGTGCCAGCAGCCATGCTAAGACGAGCTCCTACGAGCAGTACTTC
>TRBV10-3|NA|NA|TRBJ2-1
CAISGTVGEQFF
TGTGCCATCTCAGGGACGGTGGGGGAGCAGTTCTTC
>TRBV12-5|NA|TRBD2|TRBJ2-7
CASGLLTTSGSLYEQYF
TGTGCTAGTGGTTTGCTCACGACTAGCGGGAGTCTCTACGAGCAGTACTTC
>TRBV2|NA|NA|TRBJ1-1
CASSDKRYAEAFF
TGTGCCAGCAGTGACAAACGGTATGCTGAAGCTTTCTTT
>TRBV7-3|NA|NA|TRBJ1-1
CASSSSSGTEAFF
TGTGCCAGCAGCTCCTCTTCGGGAACTGAAGCTTTCTTT
>TRBV5-4|NA|TRBD2|TRBJ2-7
CASSPSGGRAYEQYF
TGTGCCAGCAGCCCCTCTGGCGGGAGGGCCTACGAGCAGTACTTC
>TRBV9|NA|NA|TRBJ1-2
CASSRGGLDYGYTF
TGTGCCAGCTCCCGGGGGGGGCTCGACTATGGCTACACCTTC
>TRBV29-1|NA|NA|TRBJ2-6
CSAGYGEAGSGANVLTF
TGCAGCGCCGGCTATGGGGAGGCAGGCTCTGGGGCCAACGTCCTGACTTTC
>TRBV5-6|NA|TRBD2|TRBJ2-3
CASYGRREPEDTQYF
TGTGCCAGCTACGGGAGGCGGGAGCCAGAGGATACGCAGTATTTT
>TRBV7-2|NA|NA|TRBJ2-7
CASSSPGPTYEQYF
TGTGCCAGCAGCTCCCCGGGACCCACCTACGAGCAGTACTTC
>TRBV6-6|NA|NA|TRBJ2-2
CASSYGQTGELFF
TGTGCCAGCAGTTACGGGCAGACCGGGGAGCTGTTTTTT
>TRBV5-6|NA|NA|TRBJ2-1
CASSLLRESSSYNEQFF
TGTGCCAGCAGCTTGTTACGGGAGAGTTCCTCCTACAATGAGCAGTTCTTC
>TRBV6-5|few|TRBD2|TRBJ2-3
CASSPWGGITDTQYF
TGTGCCAGCAGTCCCTGGGGGGGAATCACAGATACGCAGTATTTT
>TRBV19|NA|NA|TRBJ1-5
CASSIEDSLYQPQHF
TGTGCCAGTAGTATAGAGGACAGCCTCTATCAGCCCCAGCATTTT
>TRBV5-6|NA|NA|TRBJ2-7
CASSTGRAYEQYF
TGTGCCAGCAGCACGGGCAGGGCCTACGAGCAGTACTTC
>TRBV19|NA|TRBD2|TRBJ2-1
CASSIEGLAANEQFF
TGTGCCAGTAGTATTGAAGGACTAGCGGCCAATGAGCAGTTCTTC
>TRBV5-1|NA|TRBD2|TRBJ2-3
CASSLSGRAPDTQYF
TGCGCCAGCAGCTTGAGCGGGAGGGCCCCAGATACGCAGTATTTT